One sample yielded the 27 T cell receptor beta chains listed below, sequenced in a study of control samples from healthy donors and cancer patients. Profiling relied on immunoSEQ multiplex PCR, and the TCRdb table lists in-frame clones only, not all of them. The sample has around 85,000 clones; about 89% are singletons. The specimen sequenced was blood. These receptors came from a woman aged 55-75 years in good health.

This CDR3 is CASSLIPGQLNQPQHF. As DNA, the CDR3 is TGCGCCAGCAGCTTGATCCCCGGACAGTTAAATCAGCCCCAGCATTTT. The rearrangement links TRBV5-1 to TRBJ1-5; tentative D call: TRBD1 (6 bases). Trimming pared 1 base from V and 4 bases from J, leaving 15 bases between. The CDR3 covers 16 residues. Germline CDR1 and CDR2: SGHRS and YFSETQ.

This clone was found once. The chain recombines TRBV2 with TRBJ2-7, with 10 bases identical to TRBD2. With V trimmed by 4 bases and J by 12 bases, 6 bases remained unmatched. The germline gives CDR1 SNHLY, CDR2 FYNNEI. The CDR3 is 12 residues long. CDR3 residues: CASSATSGSGYF. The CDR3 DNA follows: TGTGCCAGCAGTGCGACTAGCGGGTCGGGGTACTTC.

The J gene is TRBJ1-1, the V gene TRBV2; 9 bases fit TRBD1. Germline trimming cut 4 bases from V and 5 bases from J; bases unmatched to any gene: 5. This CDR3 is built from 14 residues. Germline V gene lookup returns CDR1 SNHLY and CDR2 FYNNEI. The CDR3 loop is CASSAYRGLTEAFF. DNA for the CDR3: TGTGCCAGCAGTGCATACAGGGGGCTTACTGAAGCTTTCTTT.

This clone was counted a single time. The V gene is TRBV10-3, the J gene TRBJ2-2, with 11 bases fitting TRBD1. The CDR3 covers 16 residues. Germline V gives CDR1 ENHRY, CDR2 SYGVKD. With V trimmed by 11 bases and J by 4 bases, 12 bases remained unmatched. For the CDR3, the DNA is TGTGCCGCGGGTGGACAGGGGGCAATGATCACCGGGGAGCTGTTTTTT. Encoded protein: CAAGGQGAMITGELFF.

CDR3 DNA sequence: TGTGCCAGCAGTTACGGATCGAGTGTCGAGACCCAGTACTTC. This translates into CASSYGSSVETQYF. This rearrangement joins TRBV6-5 to TRBJ2-5; D unresolved. The germline V and J ends were trimmed by 2 bases and 5 bases, with 12 bases remaining between them. The CDR3 spans 14 residues. In germline, CDR1 is MNHEY, CDR2 SVGAGI.

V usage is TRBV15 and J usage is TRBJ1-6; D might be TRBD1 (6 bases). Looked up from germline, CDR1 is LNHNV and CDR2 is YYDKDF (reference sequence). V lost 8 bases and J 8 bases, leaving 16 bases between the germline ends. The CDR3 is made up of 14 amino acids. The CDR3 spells CATGRGARDSPLHF. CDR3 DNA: TGTGCCACCGGTCGGGGGGCGAGGGATTCACCCCTCCACTTT.

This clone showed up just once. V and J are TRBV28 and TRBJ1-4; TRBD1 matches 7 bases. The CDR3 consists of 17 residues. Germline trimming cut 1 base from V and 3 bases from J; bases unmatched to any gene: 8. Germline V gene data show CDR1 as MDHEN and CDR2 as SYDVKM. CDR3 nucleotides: TGTGCCAGCAGTTTATACAGGGGCCGCCTTGCTAATGAAAAACTGTTTTTT. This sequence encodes CASSLYRGRLANEKLFF.

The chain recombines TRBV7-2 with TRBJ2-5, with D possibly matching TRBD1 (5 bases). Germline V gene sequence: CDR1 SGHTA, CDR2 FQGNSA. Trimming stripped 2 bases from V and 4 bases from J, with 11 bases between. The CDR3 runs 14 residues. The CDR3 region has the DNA TGTGCCAGCAGCTTACCAGGGTCGACAGAGACCCAGTACTTC. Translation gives CASSLPGSTETQYF.

CDR3 nucleotides: TGTGCCAGCAGTCCGGGGGCGCTTTCCTATGGCTACACCTTC. Its translation is CASSPGALSYGYTF. This chain joins TRBV2 and TRBJ1-2, with TRBD1 as a possible D gene (6 bases). Germline V gives CDR1 SNHLY, CDR2 FYNNEI. Trimming removed 5 bases at V and 4 bases at J, with 14 bases between. The CDR3 runs 14 residues.

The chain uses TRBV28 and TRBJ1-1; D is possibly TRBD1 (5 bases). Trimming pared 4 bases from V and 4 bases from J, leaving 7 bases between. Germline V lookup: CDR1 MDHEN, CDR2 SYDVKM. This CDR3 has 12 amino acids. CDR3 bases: TGTGCCAGCAGTTGGGGGGTCACTGAAGCTTTCTTT. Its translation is CASSWGVTEAFF.

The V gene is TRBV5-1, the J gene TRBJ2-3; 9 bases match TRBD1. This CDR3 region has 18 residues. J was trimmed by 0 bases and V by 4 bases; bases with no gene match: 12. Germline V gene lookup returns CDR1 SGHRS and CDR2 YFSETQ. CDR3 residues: CASSIGQGSYSSTDTQYF. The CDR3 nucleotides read TGCGCCAGCAGCATAGGACAGGGGTCGTACTCTAGCACAGATACGCAGTATTTT.

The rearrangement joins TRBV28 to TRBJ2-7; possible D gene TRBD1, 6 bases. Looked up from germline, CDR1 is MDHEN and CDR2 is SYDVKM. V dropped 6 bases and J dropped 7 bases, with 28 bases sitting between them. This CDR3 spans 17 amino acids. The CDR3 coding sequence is TGTGCCAGCAGCCTAACCCGGGACATTCTACGTCCTAGGGAGCAGTACTTC. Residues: CASSLTRDILRPREQYF. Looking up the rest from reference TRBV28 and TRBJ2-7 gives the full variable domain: DVKVTQSSRYLVKRTGEKVFLECVQDMDHENMFWYRQDPGLGLRLIYFSYDVKMKEKGDIPEGYSVSREKKERFSLILESASTNQTSMYLCASSLTRDILRPREQYFGPGTRLTVT.

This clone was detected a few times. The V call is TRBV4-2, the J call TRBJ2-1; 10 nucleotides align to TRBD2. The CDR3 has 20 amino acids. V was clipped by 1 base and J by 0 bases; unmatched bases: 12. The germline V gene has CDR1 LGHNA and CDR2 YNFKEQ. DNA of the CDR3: TGTGCCAGCAGCCAAGTAGGTATTAGCGGGGGGCCTAGCTCCTACAATGAGCAGTTCTTC. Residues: CASSQVGISGGPSSYNEQFF.

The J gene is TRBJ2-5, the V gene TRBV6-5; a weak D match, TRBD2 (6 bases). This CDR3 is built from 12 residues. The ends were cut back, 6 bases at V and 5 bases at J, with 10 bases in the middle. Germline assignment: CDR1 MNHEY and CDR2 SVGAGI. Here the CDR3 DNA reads TGTGCCAGCAGGGGAGGTTGGGAGACCCAGTACTTC. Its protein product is CASRGGWETQYF.

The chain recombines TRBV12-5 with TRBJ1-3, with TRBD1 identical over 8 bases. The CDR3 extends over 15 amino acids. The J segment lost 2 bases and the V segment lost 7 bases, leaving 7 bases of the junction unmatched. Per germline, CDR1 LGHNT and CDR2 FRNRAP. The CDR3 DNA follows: TGTGCTAGTGTATCAGGGGGCTTGGCTGGAAACACCATATATTTT. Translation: CASVSGGLAGNTIYF.

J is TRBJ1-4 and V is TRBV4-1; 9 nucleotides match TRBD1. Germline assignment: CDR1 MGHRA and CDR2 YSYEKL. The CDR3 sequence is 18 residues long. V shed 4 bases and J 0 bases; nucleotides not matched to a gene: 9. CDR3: CASSRGQGGSSTNEKLFF. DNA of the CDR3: TGCGCCAGCAGCCGGGGACAGGGAGGGAGCTCAACTAATGAAAAACTGTTTTTT.

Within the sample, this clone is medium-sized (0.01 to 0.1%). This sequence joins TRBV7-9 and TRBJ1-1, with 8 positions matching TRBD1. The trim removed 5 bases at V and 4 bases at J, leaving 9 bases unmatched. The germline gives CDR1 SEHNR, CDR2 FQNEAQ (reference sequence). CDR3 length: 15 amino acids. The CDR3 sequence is CASSPWRTGSTEAFF. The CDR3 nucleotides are TGTGCCAGCAGCCCGTGGCGGACAGGGAGCACTGAAGCTTTCTTT.

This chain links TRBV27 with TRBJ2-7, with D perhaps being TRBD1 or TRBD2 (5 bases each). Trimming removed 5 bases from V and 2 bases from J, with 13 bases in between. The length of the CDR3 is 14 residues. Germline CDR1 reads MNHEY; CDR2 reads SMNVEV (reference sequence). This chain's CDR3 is CASSRLGVAYEQYF. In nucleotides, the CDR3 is TGTGCCAGCAGTCGCCTGGGGGTGGCCTACGAGCAGTACTTC.

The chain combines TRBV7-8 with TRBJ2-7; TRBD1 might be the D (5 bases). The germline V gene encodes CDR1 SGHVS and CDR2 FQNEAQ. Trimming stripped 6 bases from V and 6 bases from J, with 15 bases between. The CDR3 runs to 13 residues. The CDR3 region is CASRETGLGEQYF. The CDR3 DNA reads TGTGCCAGCAGAGAAACAGGTCTAGGCGAGCAGTACTTC.

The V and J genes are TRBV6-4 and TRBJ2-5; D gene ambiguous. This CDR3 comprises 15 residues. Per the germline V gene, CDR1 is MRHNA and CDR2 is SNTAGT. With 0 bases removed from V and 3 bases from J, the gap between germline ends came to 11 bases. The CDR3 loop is CASSDSNVWEETQYF. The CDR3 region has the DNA TGTGCCAGCAGTGACTCGAACGTGTGGGAAGAGACCCAGTACTTC.

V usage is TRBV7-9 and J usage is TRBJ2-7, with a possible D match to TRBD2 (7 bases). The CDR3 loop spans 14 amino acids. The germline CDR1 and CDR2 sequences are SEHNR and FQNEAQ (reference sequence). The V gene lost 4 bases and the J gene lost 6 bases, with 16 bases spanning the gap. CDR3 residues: CASSSGGDIAEQYF. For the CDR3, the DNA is TGTGCCAGCAGCTCGGGGGGCGATATCGCCGAGCAGTACTTC.

In DNA form, the CDR3 reads TGTGCCAGCAGCCCCCGACAGGGGGGATTGGCTGAAGCTTTCTTT. Its translation: CASSPRQGGLAEAFF. The gene calls are TRBV14 and TRBJ1-1, with TRBD1 identical over 9 bases. Germline CDR1 and CDR2: SGHDN and FVKESK. With 4 bases clipped from V and 6 bases from J, the junction kept 9 bases outside the gene matches. The CDR3 loop spans 15 amino acids.

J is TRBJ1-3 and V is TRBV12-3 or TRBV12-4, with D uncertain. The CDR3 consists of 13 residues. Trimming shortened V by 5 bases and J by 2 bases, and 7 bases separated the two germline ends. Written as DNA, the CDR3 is TGTGCCAGCAGTCGAGGGACTGGAAACACCATATATTTT. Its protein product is CASSRGTGNTIYF.

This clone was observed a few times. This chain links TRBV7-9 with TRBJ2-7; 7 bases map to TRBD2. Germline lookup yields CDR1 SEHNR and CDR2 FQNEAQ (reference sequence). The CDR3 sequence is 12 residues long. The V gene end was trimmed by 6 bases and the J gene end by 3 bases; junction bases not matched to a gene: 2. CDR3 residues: CASSGDYYEQYF. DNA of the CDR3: TGTGCCAGCAGTGGGGACTACTACGAGCAGTACTTC.

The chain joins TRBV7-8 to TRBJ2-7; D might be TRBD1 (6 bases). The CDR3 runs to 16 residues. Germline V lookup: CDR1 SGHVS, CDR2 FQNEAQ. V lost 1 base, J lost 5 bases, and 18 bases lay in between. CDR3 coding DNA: TGTGCCAGCAGCTTAGGGACAGCTGCGGCCCTTAACGAGCAGTACTTC. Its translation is CASSLGTAAALNEQYF.

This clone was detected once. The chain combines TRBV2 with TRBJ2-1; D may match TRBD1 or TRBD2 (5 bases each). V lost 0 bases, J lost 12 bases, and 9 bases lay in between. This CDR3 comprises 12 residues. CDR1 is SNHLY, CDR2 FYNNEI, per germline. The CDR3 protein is CASSEARGRQFF. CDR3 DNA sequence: TGTGCCAGCAGTGAAGCACGGGGCCGGCAGTTCTTC.

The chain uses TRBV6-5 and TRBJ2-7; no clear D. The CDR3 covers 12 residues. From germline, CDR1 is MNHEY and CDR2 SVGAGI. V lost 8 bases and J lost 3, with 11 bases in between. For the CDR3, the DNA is TGTGCCAGCGAGGACGGCATCTACGAGCAGTACTTC. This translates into CASEDGIYEQYF.